The T cell receptor beta chain described here comes from a study of shared clonotypes between healthy human individuals. Study outcomes and limitations: Only a few donors were included, so the genetic and exposure-history diversity represented was limited.

Researchers ran the assay at a deep level. The genomic DNA of each subset was split evenly across several immunoSEQ plates. The table came from immunoSEQ multiplex PCR; TCRdb's copy has only in-frame clones and leaves some out. This sample has around 2.5 million clones, with roughly 93% found just once. Looked up from germline, CDR1 is ENHRY and CDR2 is SYGVKD. The CDR3 sequence is 14 residues long. V shed 0 bases and J shed 8 bases, with 13 bases lying between them. Points on this clone: Its antigen is currently unknown.

CD4+ cells yielded CD45RA+ naive and CD45RA-negative memory subsets. Sequenced input: naive CD4+ T cells from PBMCs. Indicated subset: CD45RA+ positively selected. This chain links TRBV10-3 with TRBJ1-2; TRBD1 might be the D (6 bases). This receptor was obtained from a man younger than 35 in good health. Some clones in this sample may be carry-over from other donors' samples. CDR3 region: CAISESAGELGYTF. The CDR3 DNA follows: TGTGCCATCAGTGAGTCGGCAGGGGAATTGGGCTACACCTTC.